These 8 T cell receptor beta chains were all obtained from the same sample, sequenced in a study of regulatory T cells. Antigens of these TCRs are unknown. The study's findings and limits: In CD3G-deficient patients, conventional CD4+ T cells were enriched for hydrophobic CDR3 residues at positions 6 and 7.

The primer mix had 52 TRBV and 13 TRBJ primers. Profiling relied on immunoSEQ multiplex PCR, and the TCRdb table lists in-frame clones only, not all of them. The repertoire includes about 29,000 clones, around 92% of them detected once, and roughly 1.5% sits in the top ten. The specimen sequenced was conventional CD4+ T cells sorted from blood. These receptors were collected from a person aged 18 to 35 with CD3G deficiency.

This chain links TRBV6-1 with TRBJ2-5, with 9 bases fitting TRBD1. The CDR3 is made up of 15 amino acids. Germline loops: CDR1 MNHNS, CDR2 SASEGT. V shed 1 base and J 5 bases; nucleotides not matched to a gene: 5. CDR3 DNA: TGTGCCAGCAGTGAAGGGACAGGGGCGCTTGAGACCCAGTACTTC. Amino acids: CASSEGTGALETQYF.

As for this clone: The sample carries other DNA sequences with the same CDR3. The gene calls are TRBV5-1 and TRBJ2-3; 9 nucleotides agree with TRBD2. The CDR3 loop spans 15 amino acids. Looked up from germline, CDR1 is SGHRS and CDR2 is YFSETQ. V lost 0 bases to trimming and J lost 1 base; unmatched junction nucleotides: 0. The CDR3 here is CASSLGTSGTDTQYF. CDR3 bases: TGCGCCAGCAGCTTGGGGACTAGCGGCACAGATACGCAGTATTTT. The whole variable domain, filled in from reference TRBV5-1 and TRBJ2-3, reads KAGVTQTPRYLIKTRGQQVTLSCSPISGHRSVSWYQQTPGQGLQFLFEYFSETQRNKGNFPGRFSGRQFSNSRSEMNVSTLELGDSALYLCASSLGTSGTDTQYFGPGTRLTVL.

Note on this clone: The same CDR3 is also encoded by other DNA sequences in this sample. V usage is TRBV18 and J usage is TRBJ2-3; D unclear. This CDR3 contains 12 residues. V gave up 3 bases and J gave up 1 base, with 2 bases separating them. The germline V gene encodes CDR1 KGHSH and CDR2 LQKENI. The CDR3 region is CASSPGTDTQYF. For the CDR3, the DNA is TGTGCCAGCTCACCGGGCACAGATACGCAGTATTTT.

The V gene is TRBV12-5, the J gene TRBJ1-1; D call uncertain. The CDR3 is 13 amino acids. Germline lookup yields CDR1 LGHNT and CDR2 FRNRAP. Deletions cut 3 bases from V and 0 bases from J, with 5 bases between. CDR3 in amino acids: CASGLKLNTEAFF. The CDR3 nucleotides are TGTGCTAGTGGTTTAAAGCTGAACACTGAAGCTTTCTTT.

The chain links TRBV19 to TRBJ2-1; 7 nucleotides match TRBD1. V shed 4 bases, J shed 10 bases, and the junction held 7 bases outside the gene matches. CDR3 length equals 13 residues. Germline V CDR1 and CDR2: LNHDA, SQIVND (reference sequence). CDR3 loop: CASSTNRGFEQFF. In nucleotides, the CDR3 is TGTGCCAGTAGTACAAACAGGGGTTTCGAGCAGTTCTTC.

The rearrangement joins TRBV19 to TRBJ1-1, with TRBD1 matching over 10 bases. Germline CDR1 LNHDA, CDR2 SQIVND (reference sequence). CDR3 length: 15 residues. Trimming cost V 2 bases and J 4 bases; bases outside gene matches: 4. The CDR3 DNA reads TGTGCCAGTAGTATAACGGGACAGGGGACCACTGAAGCTTTCTTT. This codes for CASSITGQGTTEAFF.

The table lists this clone with a few counts. The chain has TRBV9 and TRBJ1-2; D may be TRBD1 (6 bases). The CDR3 runs 13 residues. V was pared by 9 bases and J by 3 bases, with 15 bases between. Germline values: CDR1 SGDLS, CDR2 YYNGEE. The chain's CDR3 is CATIKRTDYGYTF. CDR3 in DNA: TGTGCCACAATAAAAAGGACAGACTATGGCTACACCTTC.

The rearrangement joins TRBV19 to TRBJ1-1; D perhaps matches TRBD1 (5 bases). V shed 5 bases and J shed 3 bases, with 10 bases lying between them. The length of the CDR3 is 13 residues. Germline V gene data show CDR1 as LNHDA and CDR2 as SQIVND (reference sequence). The CDR3 loop is CASSSPGHTEAFF. As DNA, the CDR3 is TGTGCCAGTAGTTCCCCGGGACACACTGAAGCTTTCTTT.